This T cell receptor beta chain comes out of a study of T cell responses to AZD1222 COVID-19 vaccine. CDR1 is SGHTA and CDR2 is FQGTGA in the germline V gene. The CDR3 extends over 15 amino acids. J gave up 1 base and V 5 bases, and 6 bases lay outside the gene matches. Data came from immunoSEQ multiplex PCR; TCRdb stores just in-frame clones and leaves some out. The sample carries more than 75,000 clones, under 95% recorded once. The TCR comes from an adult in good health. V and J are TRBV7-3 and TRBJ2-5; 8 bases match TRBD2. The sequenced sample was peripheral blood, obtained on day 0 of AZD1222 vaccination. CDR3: CASSRTGGAQETQYF. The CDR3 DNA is TGTGCCAGCAGCCGAACCGGGGGGGCCCAAGAGACCCAGTACTTC.